A single sample is the source of the 7 T cell receptor beta chains below, sequenced in a study of a mutant IDH1 vaccine in newly diagnosed glioma (dated by TCRdb to 2020 to 2023). These TCRs' antigens remain unknown. The time point tag for this specimen amounts to: week 5, during vaccination. A 20-mer mutant IDH1 peptide at 300 micrograms in Montanide made up each vaccine dose, which was injected subcutaneously together with topical imiquimod. Library construction relied on the immunoSEQ multiplex PCR assay. TCRdb obtained this table from immuneACCESS and retained in-frame rearrangements with V and J assigned. These tables miss some clones; where compared with another copy, unresolved V genes account for less than half of the shortfall, and the remainder is unexplained. The sample records tens of thousands of clones, roughly 76% of which are singletons. 9.5% to 13% of the sample goes to the ten largest clones.

This specimen consisted of PBMCs, obtained from a glioma patient whose treatment included an IDH1 peptide vaccine. The origin of the receptors is a man aged 45 to 65 with glioma.

The V gene is TRBV6-5, the J gene TRBJ1-5; D is uncertain. V was clipped by 2 bases and J by 1 base, with 9 bases between them. This CDR3 is built from 15 residues. Germline V gene lookup returns CDR1 MNHEY and CDR2 SVGAGI. The CDR3 region is CASSYRSGSNQPQHF. In DNA, the CDR3 is TGTGCCAGCAGTTACAGGTCCGGCAGCAATCAGCCCCAGCATTTT.

This sequence joins TRBV4-2 and TRBJ2-1; D perhaps matches TRBD2 (5 bases). The CDR3 covers 15 residues. Germline V lookup: CDR1 LGHNA, CDR2 YNFKEQ. Trimming removed 0 bases at V and 5 bases at J, with 11 bases between. CDR3 in amino acids: CASSQERASNNEQFF. CDR3 nucleotides: TGTGCCAGCAGCCAAGAGAGGGCTAGCAACAATGAGCAGTTCTTC.

V is TRBV11-3 and J is TRBJ1-2; TRBD1 might be the D (5 bases). The CDR3 is made up of 15 amino acids. The germline V gene has CDR1 SGHNT and CDR2 YENEEA. V was cut by 5 bases and J by 7 bases, with 20 bases left in between. CDR3 loop: CASSRIGGEESGYTF. The CDR3 region has the DNA TGTGCCAGCAGCCGAATCGGGGGGGAGGAAAGTGGCTACACCTTC. The variable domain in full, with the rest retrieved from reference TRBV11-3 and TRBJ1-2, is EAGVVQSPRYKIIEKKQPVAFWCNPISGHNTLYWYLQNLGQGPELLIRYENEEAVDDSQLPKDRFSAERLKGVDSTLKIQPAELGDSAVYLCASSRIGGEESGYTFGSGTRLTVV.

The chain couples TRBV6-1 to TRBJ2-7; TRBD1 is a possible D gene (5 bases). Trimming pared 7 bases from V and 0 bases from J, leaving 13 bases between. The CDR3 runs 14 residues. Looked up from germline, CDR1 is MNHNS and CDR2 is SASEGT. CDR3 nucleotide sequence: TGTGCCAGCAATGATATAGGGGTCTCCTACGAGCAGTACTTC. Its translation is CASNDIGVSYEQYF.

The chain couples TRBV6-1 to TRBJ2-7; D gene ambiguous. Trimming removed 2 bases at V and 3 bases at J, with 8 bases between. In germline, CDR1 is MNHNS, CDR2 SASEGT. The CDR3 loop spans 13 amino acids. CDR3 coding DNA: TGTGCCAGCAGTGAACGAAACAACTACGAGCAGTACTTC. Translated: CASSERNNYEQYF.

CDR3 nucleotide sequence: TGTGCCAGCAGCCCTACTGATTACACTGAAGCTTTCTTT. It is translated as CASSPTDYTEAFF. This sequence joins TRBV7-3 and TRBJ1-1; D is uncertain. V shed 5 bases and J shed 3 bases, with 10 bases lying between them. This CDR3 contains 13 residues. CDR1 is SGHTA, CDR2 FQGTGA, per germline.

V usage is TRBV21-1 and J usage is TRBJ2-2; the DNA was not used to check the table's D call, TRBD1. TRBV21-1 is listed as a pseudogene. The CDR3 is 14 residues long. The CDR3 DNA follows: TGTGCCAGCAGGAGAGGACATCCGGGCGGGGAGCTGTTTTTT. Residues: CASRRGHPGGELFF.